Below are 10 T cell receptor beta chains sequenced from a single sample in a study of cytomegalovirus exposure and HLA in healthy donors. With 60 Vbeta and 13 Jbeta primers, the PCR was carried out. Repertoires were generated with immunoSEQ multiplex PCR, while TCRdb's copy carries only in-frame clones and drops some. The profile shows about 130,000 clones, around 80% of them singletons. Sequenced input: PBMCs. The receptors here all came from a female donor in good health and CMV-seronegative.

The chain has TRBV7-6 and TRBJ2-3; unclear D gene. Trimming took off 5 bases at V and 8 bases at J, with 17 bases between the two ends. CDR1 and CDR2 from the germline V gene are SGHVS and FNYEAQ. CDR3 length equals 14 residues. The CDR3 spells CASSLSPRRGTQYF. CDR3 nucleotides: TGTGCCAGCAGCCTCTCCCCTAGGAGAGGTACGCAGTATTTT.

The chain employs TRBV15 and TRBJ1-3; D is perhaps TRBD1 (6 bases). The V gene lost 0 bases and the J gene lost 3 bases, with 21 bases spanning the gap. CDR1 LNHNV and CDR2 YYDKDF come from the germline V gene (reference sequence). The CDR3 consists of 19 residues. DNA for the CDR3: TGTGCCACCAGCAGAGAGACCCTGGTTCTTACCAGGGGTGGAAACACCATATATTTT. Translating it yields CATSRETLVLTRGGNTIYF.

The CDR3 protein is CASSLTSVAGLPYEQYF. As DNA, the CDR3 is TGTGCCAGCAGCTTAACGTCAGTAGCGGGCCTTCCCTACGAGCAGTACTTC. The chain combines TRBV7-3 with TRBJ2-7; 7 bases match TRBD2. CDR1 is SGHTA, CDR2 FQGTGA, per germline. The V and J ends lost 0 bases and 2 bases, in that order; junction bases with no gene match: 10. This CDR3 has 17 amino acids. Full variable domain (rest looked up from reference TRBV7-3 and TRBJ2-7): GAGVSQTPSNKVTEKGKYVELRCDPISGHTALYWYRQSLGQGPEFLIYFQGTGAADDSGLPNDRFFAVRPEGSVSTLKIQRTERGDSAVYLCASSLTSVAGLPYEQYFGPGTRLTVT.

The chain is built from TRBV10-3 and TRBJ1-5; 7 bases map to TRBD1. The CDR3 sequence is 14 residues long. CDR1 and CDR2 from the germline V gene are ENHRY and SYGVKD. Trimming removed 6 bases from V and 8 bases from J; junction bases left unmatched: 10. The CDR3 DNA sequence: TGTGCCATCAGGGGCTCGGCAGGGGGAGAGCCCCAGCATTTT. Amino acid sequence: CAIRGSAGGEPQHF.

In DNA form, the CDR3 reads TGTGCCAGCGATCGCGGGCACCCCAGCTACAATGAGCAGTTCTTC. Protein: CASDRGHPSYNEQFF. The chain joins TRBV19 to TRBJ2-1; possible D gene TRBD2, 5 bases. V gave up 9 bases and J gave up 3 bases, with 18 bases separating them. This CDR3 spans 15 amino acids. Germline CDR1 and CDR2: LNHDA and SQIVND (reference sequence).

The chain links TRBV19 to TRBJ1-1; D remains unclear. The CDR3 runs to 12 residues. Looked up from germline, CDR1 is LNHDA and CDR2 is SQIVND (reference sequence). Trimming took off 6 bases at V and 3 bases at J, with 8 bases between the two ends. The CDR3 loop is CASRGRDTEAFF. The CDR3 region has the DNA TGTGCCAGTAGGGGGAGGGACACTGAAGCTTTCTTT.

The chain employs TRBV4-1 and TRBJ2-3; 9 bases map to TRBD2. The germline CDR1 and CDR2 sequences are MGHRA and YSYEKL. This CDR3 has 17 amino acids. J gave up 0 bases and V 4 bases, and 8 bases lay outside the gene matches. CDR3 sequence: CASSPRLAETSTDTQYF. CDR3 sequence (DNA): TGCGCCAGCAGCCCTAGACTAGCGGAGACTAGCACAGATACGCAGTATTTT.

The rearrangement links TRBV6-1 to TRBJ2-7; D is unresolved. V was shortened by 0 bases and J by 1 base, with 10 bases between the two germline ends. Per the germline V gene, CDR1 is MNHNS and CDR2 is SASEGT. The CDR3 spans 15 residues. The CDR3 sequence: CASSEAIQRSYEQYF. CDR3 in DNA: TGTGCCAGCAGTGAAGCGATTCAGAGGTCCTACGAGCAGTACTTC.

This clone was found a few times. The rearrangement links TRBV9 to TRBJ2-7, with D possibly being TRBD1 (6 bases). With 5 bases removed from V and 12 bases from J, the gap between germline ends came to 18 bases. CDR3 length equals 12 residues. CDR1 and CDR2 from the germline V gene are SGDLS and YYNGEE. The CDR3 is CASSGGDGQPYF. The CDR3, as DNA: TGTGCCAGCAGTGGGGGAGATGGACAGCCGTACTTC.

The genes are TRBV7-2 and TRBJ2-7; 8 bases map to TRBD1. This CDR3 spans 14 amino acids. Germline V gene lookup returns CDR1 SGHTA and CDR2 FQGNSA. V dropped 5 bases and J dropped 2; count of bases not matched to a gene: 5. The CDR3 reads CASSADRGPYEQYF. CDR3 bases: TGTGCCAGCAGCGCCGACAGGGGCCCCTACGAGCAGTACTTC.